Listed below are T cell receptor beta chains from one sample, sequenced in a study of T cell repertoires in ileal Crohn's disease. TCRdb's copy holds only in-frame clones and misses some; the assay was immunoSEQ multiplex PCR. The profile shows thousands of clones, 80% to 95% of them singletons. Sequenced material: ileal tissue. The source is an adult with Crohn's disease. Each CDR3 is given with its conserved first and last residue.

j_call	v_call	cdr3_aa
TRBJ1-2	TRBV5-1	CASSLAFGTGRNYGYTF
TRBJ2-7	TRBV5-1	CASSPGLYSYEQYF
TRBJ2-7	TRBV11-2	CASSLGGVEYRQYF
TRBJ2-1	TRBV18	CASSPWTITGLAAYNEQFF
TRBJ1-2	TRBV13	CASSSLDSIYGYTF
TRBJ2-5	TRBV12-5	CASGLGVAGGEETQYF
TRBJ2-7	TRBV6-1	CASSEASSGMLYEQYF
TRBJ1-2	TRBV19	CASTAGTGYGYTF
TRBJ2-5	TRBV30	CAWSVKSGRTQYF
-	TRBV12-5	CASGWTNYKPYEQYF
TRBJ1-1	TRBV18	CASSLGVNTEAFF
TRBJ1-2	TRBV30	CAWSRAEMVSYTF
TRBJ2-7	TRBV5-1	CASSLRAAVITFSYEQYF
TRBJ2-7	TRBV6-4	CATPGLAGMGHEQYF
TRBJ2-3	TRBV5-1	CASSLDGHPRDTQYF
TRBJ1-5	TRBV7-2	CASSGQTDTGLYSNQPQHF
TRBJ1-6	TRBV5-8	CASSSSYSPLHF
TRBJ2-1	TRBV5-1	CASSPITGHSYNEQFF
TRBJ2-3	TRBV2	CASSAGLAGADTQYF
TRBJ2-7	TRBV11-2	CASSSGTSAFYEQYF
TRBJ2-7	TRBV5-1	CASSIGQGHSYEQYF
TRBJ1-4	TRBV7-9	CASSLLWQGHEKLFF
TRBJ2-3	TRBV9	CASSAGLAGVGDTQYF
TRBJ1-2	TRBV18	CASSEGQANYGYTF
TRBJ2-7	TRBV10-1	CASTRDRGYEQYF
TRBJ2-6	TRBV7-3	CASSRWTASSGANVLTF
TRBJ2-1	TRBV7-3	CASSLAGNNEQFF
TRBJ1-2	TRBV28	CASGAGRRYGYTF
TRBJ2-6	TRBV9	CASSARQGSGANVLTF
TRBJ2-1	TRBV5-5	CASSLGTNYNEQFF
TRBJ2-1	TRBV2	CASCYSGQYNEQFF
TRBJ2-1	TRBV5-1	CASSLGAGGTQFF
TRBJ2-2	TRBV5-6	CASSFLTAMNTGELFF
TRBJ1-6	TRBV29-1	CSACSSPNSPLHF
TRBJ1-4	TRBV2	CASSSLSGSNEKLFF
TRBJ2-7	TRBV7-8	CASSLSRLYEQYF
TRBJ2-7	TRBV10-1	CASKSGLAGYEQYF
TRBJ2-7	TRBV2	CASSGQVDEQYF
TRBJ2-1	TRBV27	CASSFLAGGSNEQFF
TRBJ2-7	TRBV5-1	CASSLGEAGQYF
TRBJ2-2	TRBV5-1	CASSFRDTGELFF
TRBJ2-7	TRBV19	CASSSGAVLGEQYF
-	TRBV4-1	CASSLLQDSSYEQYF
TRBJ1-3	TRBV28	CASSSWGQGRNTIYF
TRBJ2-1	TRBV9	CASSETSGDYNEQFF
TRBJ2-4	TRBV2	CASRPTVAKNIQYF
TRBJ1-2	TRBV5-1	CASSLQGDTYGYTF
TRBJ2-7	TRBV5-1	CASSGTEPYEQYF
TRBJ2-1	TRBV29-1	CSGAGLADYNEQFF
TRBJ1-1	TRBV9	CASSVLTGGEAFF
TRBJ1-3	TRBV5-4	CASSLQGSGNTIYF